This T cell receptor (beta chain) was identified in a study of T cells after yellow fever vaccination. TCRdb passed the 5' RACE reads through MiXCR, listing each CDR3 protein once. The table lists some 250,000 distinct CDR3 sequences, more than 3.5% of them singletons. This CDR3 is built from 13 residues. Trimming took off 5 bases at V and 7 bases at J, with 12 bases between the two ends. CDR1 is MNHEY, CDR2 SVGEGT, per germline. This clonotype was seen at least ten times. The antigen remains unidentified. Study observations and caveats: The CD4 compartment and the CD8 compartment contained a small share of clonotypes in common. Compared with primary, the secondary response was weaker and peaked at day 5, not 15. Subsequent to the booster, the majority of primary-vaccination clones reappeared (96% CD4, approximately 90% CD8).

The receptor was isolated from a man in his late teens or twenties who received the YFV17D yellow fever vaccine. The sample here was PBMCs, taken 15 days after the yellow fever booster vaccination. The rearrangement joins TRBV6-2 or TRBV6-3 to TRBJ2-1; D might be TRBD2 (5 bases). The CDR3 spells CASSTGRGNEQFF. Written as DNA, the CDR3 is TGTGCCAGCAGTACGGGCCGAGGGAATGAGCAGTTCTTC.